These 22 T cell receptor beta chains share one sample of origin, sequenced in a study of T cells after posttransplantation cyclophosphamide. Data came from immunoSEQ multiplex PCR; TCRdb stores just in-frame clones and leaves some out. The sample lists around 31,000 clones, about 91% occurring once. Cells defined as naive were viable CD3+CD4+ or CD3+CD8+ and CCR7+CD45RA+CD45RO-CD95-CD27+CD28+. Input material: naive CD4+ T cells sorted from blood. The receptors derive from a man between 25 and 39 years old in good health and a related stem cell transplant donor.

The chain combines TRBV9 with TRBJ1-6; D is perhaps TRBD1 (5 bases). The ends were cut back, 0 bases at V and 6 bases at J, with 10 bases in the middle. The CDR3 spans 15 residues. Germline-derived CDR1 and CDR2 are SGDLS and YYNGEE. CDR3 loop: CASSVEGRSNSPLHF. The CDR3 DNA is TGTGCCAGCAGCGTAGAGGGGCGGAGTAATTCACCCCTCCACTTT.

In DNA form, the CDR3 reads TGTGCCAGCAGCGTAGACCCTCAGACAGTGGTAAACATTCAGTACTTC. This sequence encodes CASSVDPQTVVNIQYF. The gene calls are TRBV9 and TRBJ2-4; a possible D gene is TRBD1 (5 bases). V was pared by 0 bases and J by 6 bases, with 16 bases between. The germline gives CDR1 SGDLS, CDR2 YYNGEE. The CDR3 runs to 16 residues.

The chain carries TRBV7-2 and TRBJ2-3, with 9 bases fitting TRBD2. This CDR3 is 16 amino acids long. The V and J ends lost 2 bases and 10 bases, in that order; junction bases with no gene match: 13. Germline loops: CDR1 SGHTA, CDR2 FQGNSA. The CDR3, as DNA: TGTGCCAGCAGCTTATCAAGCGGGGGGATGTCCCAGGCGCAGTATTTT. Protein sequence: CASSLSSGGMSQAQYF. Based on the CDR3 plus reference TRBV7-2 and TRBJ2-3, the full variable domain is GAGVSQSPSNKVTEKGKDVELRCDPISGHTALYWYRQSLGQGLEFLIYFQGNSAPDKSGLPSDRFSAERTGGSVSTLTIQRTQQEDSAVYLCASSLSSGGMSQAQYFGPGTRLTVL.

V gene TRBV7-2 combines with J gene TRBJ1-3; 7 bases are a match to TRBD1. V shed 0 bases, J shed 4 bases, and the junction held 3 bases outside the gene matches. Germline CDR1 and CDR2: SGHTA and FQGNSA. The CDR3 spans 15 residues. CDR3 region: CASSLAGTVGNTIYF. In DNA form, the CDR3 reads TGTGCCAGCAGCTTAGCAGGGACAGTCGGAAACACCATATATTTT.

This clone was found once. The V gene is TRBV6-1, the J gene TRBJ1-2; 8 bases are shared with TRBD1. J was trimmed by 0 bases and V by 1 base; bases with no gene match: 4. This CDR3 is built from 16 residues. In germline, CDR1 is MNHNS, CDR2 SASEGT. As DNA, the CDR3 is TGTGCCAGCAGTGAAGGACAGGGGATAACTAACTATGGCTACACCTTC. Its protein is CASSEGQGITNYGYTF.

V is TRBV2 and J is TRBJ1-2, with TRBD1 identical over 10 bases. CDR1 and CDR2 (germline): SNHLY, FYNNEI. The CDR3 contains 15 residues. Unmatched junction bases numbered 5, after V lost 3 bases and J lost 4 bases. The CDR3 reads CASSERTGGPYGYTF. CDR3 nucleotides: TGTGCCAGCAGTGAGCGGACAGGGGGACCCTATGGCTACACCTTC.

The chain joins TRBV4-2 to TRBJ1-6; a possible D gene is TRBD1 (6 bases). V lost 0 bases to trimming and J lost 6 bases, with 24 bases between them. The CDR3 has 20 amino acids. CDR1 and CDR2 from the germline V gene are LGHNA and YNFKEQ. Here the CDR3 reads CASSQDFTGAGGQLNSPLHF. CDR3 in DNA: TGTGCCAGCAGCCAAGATTTTACCGGTGCGGGAGGACAGCTTAATTCACCCCTCCACTTT.

The chain has TRBV29-1 and TRBJ1-4, with TRBD1 matching 7 bases. This CDR3 region has 14 residues. V lost 4 bases, J lost 3 bases, and 5 bases stayed unmatched. Germline CDR1 and CDR2: SQVTM and ANQGSEA. CDR3 sequence (DNA): TGCAGCGTTGCCCAGACAGGGCCTAATGAAAAACTGTTTTTT. Its translation is CSVAQTGPNEKLFF.

The rearrangement links TRBV9 to TRBJ1-2, with D maybe TRBD1 (6 bases). The V and J ends lost 5 bases and 2 bases respectively, with 13 bases between them. The CDR3 spans 14 residues. The germline V gene has CDR1 SGDLS and CDR2 YYNGEE. CDR3 protein: CASSQTGQNYGYTF. The CDR3 DNA follows: TGTGCCAGCAGTCAGACAGGCCAAAACTATGGCTACACCTTC.

The chain combines TRBV5-5 with TRBJ1-1, with 8 bases that match TRBD1. CDR3 size: 16 residues. After removal of 7 bases from V and 3 bases from J, the junction contained 14 bases not matched to a gene. The germline V gene has CDR1 SGHKS and CDR2 YYEKEE (reference sequence). The CDR3 spells CASDPRQGRVYTEAFF. The DNA for the CDR3 is TGTGCCAGCGACCCGCGACAGGGGCGGGTGTACACTGAAGCTTTCTTT.

This chain uses TRBV7-9 with TRBJ1-1; possible D gene TRBD1, 6 bases. CDR1 is SEHNR and CDR2 is FQNEAQ in the germline V gene (reference sequence). Trimming cost V 5 bases and J 3 bases, with 16 bases left between them. The length of the CDR3 is 15 residues. The CDR3 DNA reads as TGTGCCAGCAGCGCGATACAGGGTGCCGACACTGAAGCTTTCTTT. Translated, it gives CASSAIQGADTEAFF.

The chain has TRBV4-1 and TRBJ2-1, with D maybe TRBD2 (5 bases). From germline, CDR1 is MGHRA and CDR2 YSYEKL. The CDR3 sequence is 14 residues long. V lost 3 bases and J lost 4, with 10 bases in between. In DNA form, the CDR3 reads TGCGCCAGCAGCCAGGTCTGGGAGTACAATGAGCAGTTCTTC. It specifies CASSQVWEYNEQFF.

This chain connects TRBV5-1 to TRBJ1-2; 10 positions match TRBD1. Germline loops: CDR1 SGHRS, CDR2 YFSETQ. This CDR3 region has 16 residues. With 4 bases clipped from V and 3 bases from J, the junction kept 9 bases outside the gene matches. This CDR3 is CASSPYRDRGDYGYTF. CDR3 DNA: TGCGCCAGCAGCCCTTACCGGGACAGGGGTGACTATGGCTACACCTTC.

There are a few counts of this clone. The chain recombines TRBV6-1 with TRBJ2-1; 7 bases align to TRBD2. CDR3 length equals 14 residues. Trimming took 0 bases from V and 7 from J; bases not matched to a gene: 3. Per the germline V gene, CDR1 is MNHNS and CDR2 is SASEGT. CDR3 DNA: TGTGCCAGCAGTGAAGCTAGCGGGTTTAATGAGCAGTTCTTC. This sequence encodes CASSEASGFNEQFF.

This clone was seen a single time. This chain links TRBV15 with TRBJ2-1; D might be TRBD1 (5 bases). V dropped 0 bases and J dropped 0 bases, with 12 bases sitting between them. The germline V gene has CDR1 LNHNV and CDR2 YYDKDF (reference sequence). The CDR3 is made up of 17 amino acids. For the CDR3, the DNA is TGTGCCACCAGCAGAGATCTCCAGGGCCTCTCCTACAATGAGCAGTTCTTC. Amino acid sequence: CATSRDLQGLSYNEQFF.

This chain uses TRBV6-5 with TRBJ1-6; TRBD1 aligns across 7 bases. Germline CDR1 MNHEY, CDR2 SVGAGI. The junction had 2 bases not matched to a gene; V was cut back by 5 bases and J by 10 bases. This CDR3 spans 12 amino acids. The CDR3: CASSETGSPLHF. The CDR3 DNA is TGTGCCAGCAGTGAGACAGGGTCACCCCTCCACTTT.

The rearrangement uses TRBV11-2 and TRBJ2-1; 7 nucleotides match TRBD2. CDR3 length equals 15 residues. CDR1 SGHAT and CDR2 FQNNGV come from the germline V gene. V dropped 3 bases and J dropped 5; count of bases not matched to a gene: 7. DNA of the CDR3: TGTGCCAGCAGCTTGAGTACTAGCGAACACAATGAGCAGTTCTTC. This encodes CASSLSTSEHNEQFF.

The rearrangement links TRBV28 to TRBJ2-5; 9 bases align to TRBD2. Germline CDR1 is MDHEN and CDR2 is SYDVKM. CDR3 length equals 16 residues. With 5 bases clipped from V and 0 bases from J, the junction kept 7 bases outside the gene matches. The CDR3 coding sequence is TGTGCCAGCAGTCCTGGACTAGCGCAGTACCAAGAGACCCAGTACTTC. This codes for CASSPGLAQYQETQYF.

J is TRBJ1-6 and V is TRBV6-1, with 7 bases matching TRBD1. V lost 6 bases, J lost 5 bases, and 4 bases stayed unmatched. The CDR3 contains 14 residues. Germline assignment: CDR1 MNHNS and CDR2 SASEGT. CDR3 nucleotide sequence: TGTGCCAGCAGCCGCCAGGGGGATAATTCACCCCTCCACTTT. Residues: CASSRQGDNSPLHF.

The rearrangement links TRBV19 to TRBJ1-1; possible D gene TRBD1, 6 bases. Germline V gene data show CDR1 as LNHDA and CDR2 as SQIVND (reference sequence). The CDR3 runs 16 residues. V gave up 3 bases and J gave up 0 bases, with 14 bases separating them. The CDR3 DNA sequence: TGTGCCAGTAGTATCCCGACAGGAATCATGAACACTGAAGCTTTCTTT. Protein sequence: CASSIPTGIMNTEAFF.

The chain combines TRBV9 with TRBJ2-2; 8 bases agree with TRBD2. This CDR3 region has 16 residues. V lost 4 bases to trimming and J lost 1 base; unmatched junction nucleotides: 6. CDR1 SGDLS and CDR2 YYNGEE come from the germline V gene. CDR3 nucleotide sequence: TGTGCCAGCAGCATTACTAGCGGACAGAACACCGGGGAGCTGTTTTTT. As protein: CASSITSGQNTGELFF.

This chain joins TRBV2 and TRBJ1-3; 8 nucleotides agree with TRBD1. V gave up 11 bases and J gave up 1 base; unmatched junction bases: 4. Germline loops: CDR1 SNHLY, CDR2 FYNNEI. The CDR3 contains 13 residues. The CDR3, as DNA: TGTGCCTGGGACAGGCCATCTGGAAACACCATATATTTT. Amino acids: CAWDRPSGNTIYF.